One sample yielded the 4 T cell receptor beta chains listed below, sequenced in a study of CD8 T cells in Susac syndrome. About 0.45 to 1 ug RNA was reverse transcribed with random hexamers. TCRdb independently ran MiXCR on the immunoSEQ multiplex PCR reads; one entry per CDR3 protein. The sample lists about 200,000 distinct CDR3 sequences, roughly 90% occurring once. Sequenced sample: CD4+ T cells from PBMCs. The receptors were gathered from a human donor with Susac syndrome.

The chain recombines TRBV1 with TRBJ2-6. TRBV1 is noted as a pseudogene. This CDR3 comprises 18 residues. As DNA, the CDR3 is TGCACCAGCAGTAGCATCAGTTTGTGCACAAGTCGGGCCAACGTCCTGACTTTC. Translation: CTSSSISLCTSRANVLTF.

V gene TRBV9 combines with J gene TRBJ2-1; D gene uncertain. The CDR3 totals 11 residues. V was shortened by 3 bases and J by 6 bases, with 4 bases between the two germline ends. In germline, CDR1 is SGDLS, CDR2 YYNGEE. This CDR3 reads CASSGSNEQFF. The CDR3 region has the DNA TGTGCCAGCAGCGGGAGCAATGAGCAGTTCTTC.

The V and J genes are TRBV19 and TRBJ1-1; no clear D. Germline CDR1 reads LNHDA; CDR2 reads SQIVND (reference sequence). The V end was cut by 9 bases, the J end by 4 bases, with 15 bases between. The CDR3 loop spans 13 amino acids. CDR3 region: CARRPEEGTEAFF. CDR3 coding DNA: TGTGCCAGACGACCCGAGGAGGGCACTGAAGCTTTCTTT.

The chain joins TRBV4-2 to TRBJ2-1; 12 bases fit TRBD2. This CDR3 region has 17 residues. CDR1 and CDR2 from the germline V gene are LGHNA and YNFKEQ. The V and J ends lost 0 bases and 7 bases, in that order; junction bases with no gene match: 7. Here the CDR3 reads CASSQDRGLAGKNEQFF. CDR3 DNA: TGTGCCAGCAGCCAAGATAGAGGACTAGCGGGGAAAAATGAGCAGTTCTTC.